This T cell receptor beta chain stems from a study of blood T cell repertoires in COVID-19 (dated by TCRdb to about 2020). About the study as a whole: Samples from collaborators originated in the United States, Italy and Spain and spanned both the acute and convalescent phases of COVID-19. The sample metadata nearly always contained a de-identified subject ID, COVID-19 status, age in years and sex. Samples were obtained from the ongoing ImmuneRACE study (first 160 participants) and from over 1,000 subjects provided by 6 global collaborators. Deeply sampled blood TCRbeta repertoires from subjects exposed to, actively infected with, or recovered from COVID-19 were included in the dataset. Where HLA class I and class II types were available, the types were taken from metadata supplied by the sample provider, not from assay-based typing. A freely available public database, intended as a resource for researchers studying the immune response to SARS-CoV-2, is where the repertoires were released. The prospective study material was composed of cDNA or gDNA derived from T cells, B-cell-depleted T cells, or PBMCs. Paper-wide results and their limitations: The quantity of clinical and demographic metadata differed by source and by participant and was supplied without curation.

CDR1 is given as DFQATT and CDR2 as SNEGSKA, both from the germline V gene (reference sequence). Trimming at the junction amounts to 3 bases on V and 5 bases on J, and the germline ends lie 13 bases apart. The CDR3 holds 13 amino acids from the cysteine to the phenylalanine. Only the CDR3 region is kept as DNA, spanning 39 bases read in frame from base 1. The sample holds a few counts of this clone. What this receptor recognizes is not known. No much larger clone exists at a distance of one base, and base qualities are not known. The immunoSEQ Assay, a bias-controlled multiplex PCR, was used to amplify TCRbeta CDR3 regions from genomic DNA. Per the source publication's procedure: Within the assay, amplification of reference gene primers was used to estimate how many nucleated cells each sample contained. To quantify the absolute abundance of each unique TCRbeta CDR3 rearrangement, sequence reads were collapsed and filtered. Productive Simpson clonality was computed per sample as the square root of Simpson's diversity index over productive rearrangements. Drawn from immuneACCESS, this table holds only the in-frame rearrangements with V and J called that TCRdb kept. Clones are partly lost; checked studies trace under half to an unresolved V gene and leave the rest unexplained. V, J and clone size were drawn from that table, and D and trimming were deduced from the DNA. This sample is represented by under 200,000 clones; about 86% of them were singletons. Around 8.3% of the sample is in the top ten clones.

The collaborating institutions used their own protocols to collect whole blood in K2EDTA tubes. For TCRbeta analysis, collaborator samples were shipped as frozen whole blood, as isolated PBMCs, or as DNA extracted from either sample type. The source of this sequence is a man in his sixties with acute or convalescent COVID-19. Sequences were obtained from peripheral blood. The chain was built from TRBV20-1 and TRBJ2-5; TRBD1 could be the D gene, as 5 bases match. The nucleotide sequence reads as follows: TGCAGTGCTAGTTTCAGGGCCTTGGAGACCCAGTACTTC. Its translation is CSASFRALETQYF.